The clone carrying this TCR beta chain was picked up many times. Its antigen remains unidentified. A 10-nucleotide random UMI tagged transcripts in template-switch 5'RACE cDNA synthesis. Via MiXCR, TCRdb re-called the 5' RACE reads, giving one row per CDR3 protein. Here the sample spans roughly 56,000 distinct CDR3 sequences, roughly 3.5% being singletons. Germline V lookup: CDR1 SGHRS, CDR2 YFSETQ. V was clipped by 2 bases and J by 0 bases, with 27 bases between them. There are 21 residues in the CDR3. The data originate from a study of neurological immune-mediated disorders. Study findings and constraints: Grouping of repertoires by phylogeny put those of 18 of 34 multiple sclerosis patients into a single related-CDR3 cluster, a possible signature. Across subjects, no CDR3 amino acid sequence appeared in expanded clones of more than one subject, a finding that suggested private repertoires in all groups. The multiple sclerosis repertoire cluster had no association with any clinical or MRI feature.

V is TRBV5-1 and J is TRBJ2-1; tentative D call: TRBD1 (6 bases). The clonotype originates from a woman in her sixties with multiple sclerosis. Sequenced material: PBMCs. The CDR3 sequence is CASSLTGRRLGKASSYNEQFF. The DNA for the CDR3 is TGCGCCAGCAGCTTAACAGGGAGAAGGCTAGGGAAGGCTAGCTCCTACAATGAGCAGTTCTTC.